This T cell receptor (beta chain) was sequenced for a study of OX40 agonist ivuxolimab in advanced cancers. Study in general: In three patients, partial responses were observed, one with hepatocellular carcinoma and two with cutaneous melanoma.

This clone was seen once. The protocol was immunoSEQ multiplex PCR, while the TCRdb copy is restricted to in-frame clones and leaves out a portion. The data contain 44,000 or so clones, over 80% of them seen just once; the ten biggest clones take up nearly 7%. The receptor comes from an adult with an advanced solid tumor such as melanoma, head and neck, liver or kidney cancer. The sample in question was CD4+ or CD8+ T cells sorted from blood, obtained in a trial of the OX40 agonist ivuxolimab.

CDR3 in amino acids: CASSQAGGELYEQYF. CDR3 bases: TGCGCCAGCAGCCAAGCAGGGGGCGAGCTGTACGAGCAGTACTTC. This chain connects TRBV4-1 to TRBJ2-7; 8 bases are shared with TRBD1. From germline, CDR1 is MGHRA and CDR2 YSYEKL. This CDR3 is 15 amino acids long. The V gene end was trimmed by 1 base and the J gene end by 4 bases; junction bases not matched to a gene: 6.